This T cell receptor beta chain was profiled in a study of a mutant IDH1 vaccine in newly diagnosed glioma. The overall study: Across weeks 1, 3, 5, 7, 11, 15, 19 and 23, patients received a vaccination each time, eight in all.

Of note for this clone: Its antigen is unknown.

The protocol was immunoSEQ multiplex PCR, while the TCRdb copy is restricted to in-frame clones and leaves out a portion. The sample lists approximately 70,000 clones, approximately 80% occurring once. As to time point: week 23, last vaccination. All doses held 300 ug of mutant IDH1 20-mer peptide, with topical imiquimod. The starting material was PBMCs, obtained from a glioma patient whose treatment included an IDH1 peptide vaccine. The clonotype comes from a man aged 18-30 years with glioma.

The CDR3 loop reads CASRQTSGRPYEQYF. The CDR3 nucleotides are TGTGCCAGCAGACAGACTAGCGGGAGGCCCTACGAGCAGTACTTC. The chain uses TRBV7-2 and TRBJ2-7; 13 bases agree with TRBD2. Looked up from germline, CDR1 is SGHTA and CDR2 is FQGNSA. After removal of 6 bases from V and 2 bases from J, the junction contained 4 bases not matched to a gene. The CDR3 spans 15 residues.